This record concerns one TCR beta chain sequence. The data belong to a study of cytomegalovirus exposure and HLA in healthy donors. The study ran its PCR with 60 Vbeta and 13 Jbeta primers. This table comes from immunoSEQ multiplex PCR, and its TCRdb copy is limited to in-frame clones, with some not included. The sample consists of approximately 110,000 clones, around 80% of them appearing once. The donors were healthy bone marrow donors. The CDR3 contains 14 residues. The germline V gene has CDR1 MGHRA and CDR2 YSYEKL. J lost 2 bases, V lost 4 bases, and 5 bases had no gene match. The receptor was derived from a woman aged 18-35 years in good health and CMV-seropositive. The sequenced material came from PBMCs. The chain has TRBV4-1 and TRBJ2-7; TRBD1 agrees at 7 bases. CDR3 region: CASSPRDSAYEQYF. The DNA of the CDR3 is TGCGCCAGCAGCCCTCGGGACAGCGCCTACGAGCAGTACTTC.